These 25 T cell receptor beta chains came from one sample sequenced in a study of post-analysis software for immune sequencing data. Study-wide findings and caveats: Roughly five TRBV segments, including TRBV5-6, TRBV5-1 and TRBV20-1, were more frequent in patients than controls.

Which antigens these TCRs recognize remains unknown. Unique molecular identifiers had been added to the TCR beta cDNA libraries. TCRdb processed the PCR reads anew with MiXCR; each CDR3 protein has one entry. The sample has 750,000 to 950,000 distinct CDR3 sequences, around 46% seen once. The sequenced sample was blood. These receptors came from a girl under 18 with multiple sclerosis.

This clonotype was counted only a few times. The rearrangement joins TRBV4-1 to TRBJ2-1; D not resolved. Trimming shortened V by 3 bases and J by 8 bases, and 5 bases separated the two germline ends. Germline CDR1 MGHRA, CDR2 YSYEKL. This CDR3 has 11 residues. CDR3 protein: CASSHEHEQFF. The CDR3 DNA reads as TGCGCCAGCAGCCATGAGCATGAGCAGTTCTTC.

About this clonotype: Mismatch with germline at one junction end may stem from a read error. V is TRBV7-2 and J is TRBJ2-1, with 8 bases fitting TRBD2. Germline V gives CDR1 SGHTA, CDR2 FQGNSA. The length of the CDR3 is 14 residues. The CDR3 DNA follows: TGTGCCTGCAGCCTCCCCGGGACTAGCAATGAGCAGTTCTTC. Protein: CACSLPGTSNEQFF.

The chain is built from TRBV5-5 and TRBJ2-2, with 12 bases that match TRBD2. V lost 4 bases and J lost 6; bases outside the gene matches: 7. Germline loops: CDR1 SGHKS, CDR2 YYEKEE (reference sequence). The CDR3 runs 16 residues. This CDR3 reads CASSPTSGRSPGELFF. The CDR3 DNA follows: TGTGCCAGCAGCCCGACTAGCGGGAGATCTCCCGGGGAGCTGTTTTTT.

This clonotype was observed a handful of times. The chain combines TRBV7-9 with TRBJ2-5, with unresolved D. Germline V gene lookup returns CDR1 SEHNR and CDR2 FQNEAQ (reference sequence). This CDR3 is 14 amino acids long. V was clipped by 1 base and J by 1 base, with 7 bases between them. CDR3 protein: CASSLVPIQETQYF. DNA for the CDR3: TGTGCCAGCAGCTTAGTACCTATCCAAGAGACCCAGTACTTC.

This clonotype was counted only a few times. The CDR3 loop is CSAAPGTGQETQYF. Written as DNA, the CDR3 is TGCAGTGCCGCCCCCGGGACCGGCCAAGAGACCCAGTACTTC. The gene calls are TRBV20-1 and TRBJ2-5, with D perhaps being TRBD1 or TRBD2 (5 bases each). This CDR3 is 14 amino acids long. Trimming stripped 6 bases from V and 1 base from J, with 15 bases between. Per the germline V gene, CDR1 is DFQATT and CDR2 is SNEGSKA (reference sequence).

The chain has TRBV7-8 and TRBJ2-1; 11 positions agree with TRBD2. Per the germline V gene, CDR1 is SGHVS and CDR2 is FQNEAQ. The V gene end was trimmed by 3 bases and the J gene end by 1 base; junction bases not matched to a gene: 2. This CDR3 is 16 amino acids long. CDR3 sequence (DNA): TGTGCCAGCAGCTTCTGGACTAGCGGGTCCTACAATGAGCAGTTCTTC. It is translated as CASSFWTSGSYNEQFF.

The chain recombines TRBV7-9 with TRBJ2-3; 9 positions agree with TRBD2. Per the germline V gene, CDR1 is SEHNR and CDR2 is FQNEAQ (reference sequence). Trimming cost V 6 bases and J 5 bases; bases outside gene matches: 12. The CDR3 spans 16 residues. CDR3 sequence reads: CASRGRRAGGEDTQYF. The CDR3 nucleotides are TGTGCCAGCAGGGGCCGCCGAGCGGGAGGTGAAGATACGCAGTATTTT.

V and J are TRBV7-2 and TRBJ1-1, with D perhaps TRBD1 (6 bases). The germline V gene has CDR1 SGHTA and CDR2 FQGNSA. This CDR3 has 13 residues. Trimming took 5 bases from V and 5 from J, leaving 12 bases between them. CDR3 in amino acids: CASSRGQRTEAFF. CDR3 sequence (DNA): TGTGCCAGCAGCAGGGGACAAAGAACTGAAGCTTTCTTT.

This chain uses TRBV29-1 with TRBJ2-7, with 9 bases identical to TRBD1. Germline loops: CDR1 SQVTM, CDR2 ANQGSEA. The CDR3 runs 13 residues. V was clipped by 6 bases and J by 2 bases; unmatched bases: 5. The CDR3 sequence is CSVNTGGAYEQYF. CDR3 nucleotide sequence: TGCAGCGTCAATACAGGGGGCGCCTACGAGCAGTACTTC.

The rearrangement uses TRBV6-2 or TRBV6-3 and TRBJ1-5; D remains ambiguous. Between the trimmed V and J ends, which lost 0 bases and 6 bases, there was a span of 9 bases. CDR3 length equals 14 residues. Looked up from germline, CDR1 is MNHEY and CDR2 is SVGEGT. CDR3 DNA: TGTGCCAGCAGTTACTCGAACTTGGGTCAGCCCCAGCATTTT. Translated, it gives CASSYSNLGQPQHF.

The gene calls are TRBV12-3 or TRBV12-4 and TRBJ1-5; D not certain. With 6 bases removed from V and 2 bases from J, the gap between germline ends came to 14 bases. The CDR3 is made up of 15 amino acids. CDR3 DNA: TGTGCCAGCAGGAGGACTACTACGGGCAATCAGCCCCAGCATTTT. Protein product: CASRRTTTGNQPQHF.

V usage is TRBV9 and J usage is TRBJ2-4; D is perhaps TRBD1 or TRBD2 (5 bases each). The DNA end is a closer match to TRBJ2-7, so the J assignment may be wrong. Per the germline V gene, CDR1 is SGDLS and CDR2 is YYNGEE. The length of the CDR3 is 16 residues. CDR3 sequence (DNA): TGTGCCAGCAGCCCACACGGACACCCTGGGGGCTACGAGCAGTACTTC. Encoded protein: CASSPHGHPGGYEQYF.

This clonotype turned up a few times. This chain links TRBV10-3 with TRBJ1-2; the D is unclear. CDR3 length: 13 residues. Trimming took 8 bases from V and 7 from J, leaving 17 bases between them. CDR1 ENHRY and CDR2 SYGVKD come from the germline V gene. The DNA for the CDR3 is TGTGCCATCTTAACGGATCTTGTAGGTGGCTACACCTTC. It specifies CAILTDLVGGYTF.

The V call is TRBV9, the J call TRBJ1-5, with 7 bases fitting TRBD1. J was trimmed by 5 bases and V by 5 bases; bases with no gene match: 10. The CDR3 is made up of 15 amino acids. Germline loops: CDR1 SGDLS, CDR2 YYNGEE. Written as DNA, the CDR3 is TGTGCCAGCAGTGCAAAGGGACAGATCGATCAGCCCCAGCATTTT. Protein: CASSAKGQIDQPQHF.

This clonotype was seen more than once but under ten times. This sequence joins TRBV7-8 and TRBJ2-7, with 10 bases fitting TRBD2. Matching the DNA end better, TRBJ2-5 makes the J call doubtful. CDR1 is SGHVS and CDR2 is FQNEAQ in the germline V gene. The CDR3 loop spans 15 amino acids. This CDR3 is CASSPLAGERETQYF. As DNA, the CDR3 is TGTGCCAGCAGCCCTCTAGCGGGAGAGCGGGAGACCCAGTACTTC.

This clonotype came up once. This chain's CDR3 is CASSSIIQETQYF. CDR3 DNA sequence: TGCGCCAGCAGCTCTATTATACAAGAGACCCAGTACTTC. This chain links TRBV5-1 with TRBJ2-5; D gene unclear. CDR1 and CDR2 (germline): SGHRS, YFSETQ. Trimming took off 3 bases at V and 2 bases at J, with 8 bases between the two ends. The CDR3 loop spans 13 amino acids. Full variable domain (rest looked up from reference TRBV5-1 and TRBJ2-5): KAGVTQTPRYLIKTRGQQVTLSCSPISGHRSVSWYQQTPGQGLQFLFEYFSETQRNKGNFPGRFSGRQFSNSRSEMNVSTLELGDSALYLCASSSIIQETQYFGPGTRLLVL.

The chain has TRBV25-1 and TRBJ1-5; a possible D gene is TRBD1 (6 bases). The CDR3 has 15 amino acids. Germline loops: CDR1 MGHDK, CDR2 SYGVNS. V was cut by 2 bases and J by 3 bases, with 11 bases left in between. The CDR3 protein is CASSETGAYNQPQHF. The CDR3 coding sequence is TGTGCCAGCAGTGAAACGGGGGCATACAATCAGCCCCAGCATTTT.

The sample holds a few counts of this clonotype. V gene TRBV3-1 combines with J gene TRBJ2-7; 8 bases are a match to TRBD1. Trimming at V came to 0 bases and at J to 0 bases, leaving 4 bases not matched to a gene. The CDR3 runs 16 residues. Germline-derived CDR1 and CDR2 are LGHDT and YNNKEL (reference sequence). CDR3 in amino acids: CASSQDGQGRSYEQYF. DNA for the CDR3: TGTGCCAGCAGCCAAGACGGACAGGGCCGCTCCTACGAGCAGTACTTC.

The chain has TRBV12-3 or TRBV12-4 and TRBJ1-6, with 9 bases identical to TRBD1. V lost 8 bases to trimming and J lost 7 bases; unmatched junction nucleotides: 6. This CDR3 is 14 amino acids long. The chain's CDR3 is CASVWTGANSPLHF. The DNA of the CDR3 is TGTGCCAGCGTTTGGACAGGGGCAAATTCACCCCTCCACTTT.

This chain uses TRBV27 with TRBJ2-5, with TRBD1 identical over 7 bases. CDR3 length equals 14 residues. The J segment lost 4 bases and the V segment lost 6 bases, leaving 8 bases of the junction unmatched. The germline CDR1 and CDR2 sequences are MNHEY and SMNVEV (reference sequence). The CDR3 DNA sequence: TGTGCCAGCAGAACCCGACAGGGCGGAGAGACCCAGTACTTC. Translated, it gives CASRTRQGGETQYF.

The gene calls are TRBV6-6 and TRBJ1-2, with D uncertain. With 2 bases removed from V and 2 bases from J, the gap between germline ends came to 9 bases. Germline V gene data show CDR1 as MNHNY and CDR2 as SVGAGI (reference sequence). The CDR3 length is 14 residues. The CDR3 DNA reads TGTGCCAGCAGTTACAGAGGGATCAACTATGGCTACACCTTC. Translating it yields CASSYRGINYGYTF.

V gene TRBV27 combines with J gene TRBJ1-2; TRBD1 matches at 10 bases. The ends lost 3 bases at V and 1 base at J; junction bases unmatched: 2. The V gene's germline CDR1 is MNHEY and CDR2 SMNVEV (reference sequence). CDR3 length: 15 amino acids. CDR3 loop: CASSFRDRGNYGYTF. The CDR3, as DNA: TGTGCCAGCAGTTTCCGGGACAGGGGTAACTATGGCTACACCTTC.

Many counts were recorded for this clonotype. This rearrangement joins TRBV20-1 to TRBJ2-7, with TRBD2 matching 8 bases. The V gene's germline CDR1 is DFQATT and CDR2 SNEGSKA (reference sequence). This CDR3 is 14 amino acids long. The J segment lost 3 bases and the V segment lost 6 bases, leaving 10 bases of the junction unmatched. The CDR3 DNA is TGCAGTGCCAGACCGACTAGCGCTTACTACGAGCAGTACTTC. As protein: CSARPTSAYYEQYF.

The rearrangement uses TRBV7-6 and TRBJ2-3; D is ambiguous. The germline V gene encodes CDR1 SGHVS and CDR2 FNYEAQ. V gave up 4 bases and J gave up 1 base, with 15 bases separating them. CDR3 length: 16 residues. CDR3 protein: CASSSKIATRTDTQYF. DNA of the CDR3: TGTGCCAGCAGCTCCAAAATCGCGACCCGCACAGATACGCAGTATTTT. The complete variable domain, with remaining parts taken from reference TRBV7-6 and TRBJ2-3, reads GAGVSQSPRYKVTKRGQDVALRCDPISGHVSLYWYRQALGQGPEFLTYFNYEAQQDKSGLPNDRFSAERPEGSISTLTIQRTEQRDSAMYRCASSSKIATRTDTQYFGPGTRLTVL.

This clonotype was counted between two and nine times. This chain uses TRBV6-6 with TRBJ2-3; 11 bases are shared with TRBD1. This CDR3 spans 16 amino acids. J gave up 6 bases and V 2 bases, and 7 bases lay outside the gene matches. Germline CDR1 reads MNHNY; CDR2 reads SVGAGI (reference sequence). The CDR3 is CASSYPGTGGLDTQYF. In nucleotides, the CDR3 is TGTGCCAGCAGTTACCCCGGGACAGGGGGTCTGGATACGCAGTATTTT.